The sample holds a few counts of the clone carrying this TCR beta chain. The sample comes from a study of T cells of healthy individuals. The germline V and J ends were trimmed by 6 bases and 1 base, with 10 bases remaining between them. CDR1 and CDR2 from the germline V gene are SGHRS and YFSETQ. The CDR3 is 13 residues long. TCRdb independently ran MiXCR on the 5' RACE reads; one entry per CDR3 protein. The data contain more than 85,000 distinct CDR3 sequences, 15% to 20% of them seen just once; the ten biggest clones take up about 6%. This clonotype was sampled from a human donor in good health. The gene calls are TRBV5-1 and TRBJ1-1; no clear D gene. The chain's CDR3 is CASIGPGNTEAFF. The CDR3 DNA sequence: TGCGCCAGCATAGGCCCGGGGAACACTGAAGCTTTCTTT.